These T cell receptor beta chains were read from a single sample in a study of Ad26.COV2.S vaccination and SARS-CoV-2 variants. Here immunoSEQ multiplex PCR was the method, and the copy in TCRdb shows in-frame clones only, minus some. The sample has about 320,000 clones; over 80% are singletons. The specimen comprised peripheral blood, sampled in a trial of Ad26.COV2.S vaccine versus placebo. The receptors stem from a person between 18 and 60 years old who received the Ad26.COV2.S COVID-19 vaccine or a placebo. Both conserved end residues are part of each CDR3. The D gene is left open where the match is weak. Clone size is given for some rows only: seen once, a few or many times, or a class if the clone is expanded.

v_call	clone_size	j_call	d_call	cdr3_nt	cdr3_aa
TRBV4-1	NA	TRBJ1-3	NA	TGCGCCAGCAGCCAAGAAGGAAACACCATATATTTT	CASSQEGNTIYF
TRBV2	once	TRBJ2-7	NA	TGTGCCAGCAGTGAAGACAGGGCCTACGAGCAGTACTTC	CASSEDRAYEQYF
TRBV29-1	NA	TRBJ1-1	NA	TGCAGCGTTGAGGGACCGTACACTGAAGCTTTCTTT	CSVEGPYTEAFF
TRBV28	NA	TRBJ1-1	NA	TGTGCCAGCAGGGACACCCTGAACACTGAAGCTTTCTTT	CASRDTLNTEAFF
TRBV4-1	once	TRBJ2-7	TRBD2	TGCGCCAGCAGCCAGCCCTTGGGAGGGGACTCCTACGAGCAGTACTTC	CASSQPLGGDSYEQYF
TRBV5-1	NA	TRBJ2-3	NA	TGCGCCAGCAGCCCCTCGGGGGGCCTCGAGAAACTGTATTTT	CASSPSGGLEKLYF
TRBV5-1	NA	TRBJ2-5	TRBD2	TGCGCCAGCAGCTTAAGGCTAGCGGGGGCCGGAGAGACCCAGTACTTC	CASSLRLAGAGETQYF
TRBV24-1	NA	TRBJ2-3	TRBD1	TGTGCCACCAGTGATTTAGGGACAGGGAATACAGATACGCAGTATTTT	CATSDLGTGNTDTQYF
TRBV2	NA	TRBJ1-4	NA	TGTGCCACAAACGGGCCCCTGGGCACTAATGAAAAACTGTTTTTT	CATNGPLGTNEKLFF
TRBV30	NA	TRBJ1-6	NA	TGTGCCTGGAGTTTAACTGACAGAGATAATTCACCCCTCCACTTT	CAWSLTDRDNSPLHF
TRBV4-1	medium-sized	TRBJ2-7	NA	TGCGCCAGCAGCCAGACCCGACAGGGAGGGAACGAGCAGTACTTC	CASSQTRQGGNEQYF
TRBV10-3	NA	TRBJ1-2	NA	TGTGCCATCAGTGAGGGGGACGGCTATGGCTACACCTTC	CAISEGDGYGYTF
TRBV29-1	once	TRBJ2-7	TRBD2	TGCAGCGTTGGAGCGGGGGGCCCCTACGAGCAGTACTTC	CSVGAGGPYEQYF
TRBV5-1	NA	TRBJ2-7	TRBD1	TGCGCCAGCAGCTTGCGGTGGGACAGAACCTACGAGCAGTACTTC	CASSLRWDRTYEQYF
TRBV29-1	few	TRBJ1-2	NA	TGCAGCGCGGACAGCCCCTATGGCTACACCTTC	CSADSPYGYTF
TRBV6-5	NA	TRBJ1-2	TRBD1	TGTGCCAGCAGTTACGGCGGGGACAGAGTCTATGGCTACACCTTC	CASSYGGDRVYGYTF
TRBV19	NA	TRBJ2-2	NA	TGTGCCAGTAGTATGGGTGGGCAGACCATAACCGGGGAGCTGTTTTTT	CASSMGGQTITGELFF
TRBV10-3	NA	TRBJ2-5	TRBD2	TGTGCCATCAGTGCCGAAGCGGGGCAAAATCAAGAGACCCAGTACTTC	CAISAEAGQNQETQYF
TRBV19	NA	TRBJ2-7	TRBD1	TGTGCCAGTAGTACGGGGACAGTAGCCTACGAGCAGTACTTC	CASSTGTVAYEQYF
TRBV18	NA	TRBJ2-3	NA	TGTGCCAGCTCACCGTCAAGCGTCGATACGCAGTATTTT	CASSPSSVDTQYF
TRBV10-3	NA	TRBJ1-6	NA	TGTGCCATCAGGGCGGTGAACAAACCTAATTCACCCCTCCACTTT	CAIRAVNKPNSPLHF
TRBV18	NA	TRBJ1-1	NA	TGTGCCAGCTCACCGAGACAGCCTATCGAAGCTTTCTTT	CASSPRQPIEAFF
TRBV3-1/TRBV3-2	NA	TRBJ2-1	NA	TGTGCCAGCAGCCCCTACGACAGGCCTAATGAGCAGTTCTTC	CASSPYDRPNEQFF
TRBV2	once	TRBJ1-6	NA	TGTGCCAGCAGTGTGGGGACTGTTCGACTTTCACCCCTCCACTTT	CASSVGTVRLSPLHF
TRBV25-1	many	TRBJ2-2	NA	TGTGCCAGCGGACACGTAGTGGACAGCACAAAAACCGGGGAGCTGTTTTTT	CASGHVVDSTKTGELFF
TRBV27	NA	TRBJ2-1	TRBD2	TGTGCCAGCAGTCGGACTAGCGGGGGAATAAATGAGCAGTTCTTC	CASSRTSGGINEQFF
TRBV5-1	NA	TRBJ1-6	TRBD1	TGCGCCAGCAGCTTCCTCGGACAGGGAGGTTCACCCCTCCACTTT	CASSFLGQGGSPLHF
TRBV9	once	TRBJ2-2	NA	TGTGCCAGCAGCGGATACGGAGTACCGAGCACCGGGGAGCTGTTTTTT	CASSGYGVPSTGELFF
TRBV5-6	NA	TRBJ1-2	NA	TGTGCCAGTTCCCTGACAGGCGCCAACTATGGCTACACCTTC	CASSLTGANYGYTF
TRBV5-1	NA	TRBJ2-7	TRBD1	TGCGCCAGCAGCCAGGGGGCGTCGGACGAGCAGTACTTC	CASSQGASDEQYF
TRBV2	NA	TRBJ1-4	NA	TGTGCCAGCAGCATACCACGGTCGCGGGCCTATGCAACTAATGAAAAACTGTTTTTT	CASSIPRSRAYATNEKLFF
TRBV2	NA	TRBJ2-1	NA	TGTGCCAGCAGTGAAGGGGCAGCTATCACCTACAATGAGCAGTTCTTC	CASSEGAAITYNEQFF
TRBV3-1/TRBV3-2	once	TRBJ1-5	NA	TGTGCCAGCAGCCTGTATCCGGGTCCCGAGGGACAGCCCCAGCATTTT	CASSLYPGPEGQPQHF
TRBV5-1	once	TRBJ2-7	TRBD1	TGCGCCAGCAGCTTCGGGACAGGGGGCTACGAGCAGTACTTC	CASSFGTGGYEQYF
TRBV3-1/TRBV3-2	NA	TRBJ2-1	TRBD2	TGTGCCAGCAGCCAAGATGGGGGACTAGCAGGGAATGAGCAGTTCTTC	CASSQDGGLAGNEQFF
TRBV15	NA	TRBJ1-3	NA	TGTGCCACCAGCAGAGGGTCAGGGAGCGCCCTCTCTGGAAACACCATATATTTT	CATSRGSGSALSGNTIYF
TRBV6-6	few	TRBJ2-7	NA	TGTGCCAGCACCACCACCCGGAACGAGCAGTACTTC	CASTTTRNEQYF
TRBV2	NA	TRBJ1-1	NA	TGTGCCAGCAGTTACCGGGGGACTGAAGCTTTCTTT	CASSYRGTEAFF
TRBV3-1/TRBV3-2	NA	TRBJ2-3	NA	TGTGCCAGCAGCCAAGTAAGACAGTACACAGATACGCAGTATTTT	CASSQVRQYTDTQYF